These T cell receptor beta chains were read from a single sample in a study of blood T cell repertoires in COVID-19. Measured with immunoSEQ multiplex PCR; TCRdb has only the in-frame clones, and not every one. The sample has approximately 260,000 clones; 80% to 90% are singletons. Sequencing used peripheral blood. Every receptor here comes from a woman aged 70-85 years with acute or convalescent COVID-19. Each CDR3 is given with its conserved first and last residue. The D gene is left open where the match is weak. Clone size is given for some rows only: seen once, a few or many times, or a class if the clone is expanded.

cdr3_aa: CASSPTQGESNQPQHF
cdr3_nt: TGTGCCAGCAGCCCCACACAGGGAGAGAGCAATCAGCCCCAGCATTTT
v_call: TRBV6-6
clone_size: once
j_call: TRBJ1-5
d_call: .

cdr3_aa: CASSQSGQLSGNTIYF
cdr3_nt: TGTGCCAGCAGCCAGTCGGGACAACTCTCTGGAAACACCATATATTTT
v_call: TRBV3-1/TRBV3-2
clone_size: .
j_call: TRBJ1-3
d_call: .

cdr3_aa: CATSDLKENLNTEAFF
cdr3_nt: TGTGCCACCAGTGATTTGAAGGAGAACTTGAACACTGAAGCTTTCTTT
v_call: TRBV24-1
clone_size: .
j_call: TRBJ1-1
d_call: .

cdr3_aa: CASSLGVLDNSPLHF
cdr3_nt: TGTGCCAGCAGTCTCGGGGTCCTTGATAATTCACCCCTCCACTTT
v_call: TRBV28
clone_size: .
j_call: TRBJ1-6
d_call: .

cdr3_aa: CASSIPRGPNTGELFF
cdr3_nt: TGTGCCAGTAGTATACCAAGGGGCCCGAACACCGGGGAGCTGTTTTTT
v_call: TRBV19
clone_size: .
j_call: TRBJ2-2
d_call: .

cdr3_aa: CASSSPAGQGSYEQYF
cdr3_nt: TGTGCCAGCAGTTCACCTGCGGGACAGGGGTCCTACGAGCAGTACTTC
v_call: TRBV28
clone_size: .
j_call: TRBJ2-7
d_call: TRBD1

cdr3_aa: CASSYQGVREAKQFF
cdr3_nt: TGTGCCAGCAGCTACCAAGGTGTGAGAGAGGCAAAGCAGTTCTTC
v_call: TRBV3-1/TRBV3-2
clone_size: .
j_call: TRBJ2-1
d_call: .

cdr3_aa: CASSYSRVGTEAFF
cdr3_nt: TGTGCCAGCAGTTACTCCAGGGTGGGTACTGAAGCTTTCTTT
v_call: TRBV6-5
clone_size: .
j_call: TRBJ1-1
d_call: .

cdr3_aa: CASAIQETQYF
cdr3_nt: TGTGCCAGCGCGATACAAGAGACCCAGTACTTC
v_call: TRBV28
clone_size: .
j_call: TRBJ2-5
d_call: .

cdr3_aa: CASSSRGGGLDEQYF
cdr3_nt: TGTGCCAGCAGCTCGCGGGGGGGCGGCCTGGACGAGCAGTACTTC
v_call: TRBV11-3
clone_size: .
j_call: TRBJ2-7
d_call: TRBD2

cdr3_aa: CASKAAVSGNTIYF
cdr3_nt: TGTGCCAGCAAAGCGGCCGTATCTGGAAACACCATATATTTT
v_call: TRBV2
clone_size: .
j_call: TRBJ1-3
d_call: .

cdr3_aa: CASSDPGPVGGEQYF
cdr3_nt: TGTGCCAGCAGCGACCCCGGACCCGTGGGGGGCGAGCAGTACTTC
v_call: TRBV2
clone_size: .
j_call: TRBJ2-7
d_call: .

cdr3_aa: CASSPRQAKAAFF
cdr3_nt: TGTGCCAGCTCACCTCGACAGGCTAAAGCAGCTTTCTTT
v_call: TRBV18
clone_size: .
j_call: TRBJ1-1
d_call: .

cdr3_aa: CASSQVLQNYGYTF
cdr3_nt: TGCGCCAGCAGCCAAGTTTTACAGAACTATGGCTACACCTTC
v_call: TRBV4-1
clone_size: .
j_call: TRBJ1-2
d_call: .

cdr3_aa: CASSPNANTGELFF
cdr3_nt: TGTGCCAGCAGCCCTAACGCGAACACCGGGGAGCTGTTTTTT
v_call: TRBV7-9
clone_size: .
j_call: TRBJ2-2
d_call: .

cdr3_aa: CASSYSVSSSYNEQFF
cdr3_nt: TGTGCCAGCAGTTACTCGGTCTCGAGCTCCTACAATGAGCAGTTCTTC
v_call: TRBV6-6
clone_size: .
j_call: TRBJ2-1
d_call: .

cdr3_aa: CASSYAPAAGSDEQFF
cdr3_nt: TGTGCCAGCAGTTACGCCCCTGCGGCCGGTTCGGATGAGCAGTTCTTC
v_call: TRBV6-5
clone_size: .
j_call: TRBJ2-1
d_call: .

cdr3_aa: CASSRQGQGGNEQFF
cdr3_nt: TGCGCCAGCAGCCGCCAGGGACAGGGTGGCAATGAGCAGTTCTTC
v_call: TRBV5-1
clone_size: .
j_call: TRBJ2-1
d_call: TRBD1

cdr3_aa: CASSLGGGQGNNEQFF
cdr3_nt: TGCGCCAGCAGCTTGGGGGGCGGACAGGGGAACAATGAGCAGTTCTTC
v_call: TRBV5-1
clone_size: .
j_call: TRBJ2-1
d_call: TRBD1

cdr3_aa: CASSPGVYQPQHF
cdr3_nt: TGTGCCAGCAGCCCAGGGGTTTATCAGCCCCAGCATTTT
v_call: TRBV7-2
clone_size: .
j_call: TRBJ1-5
d_call: .

cdr3_aa: CASQGTTNEKLFF
cdr3_nt: TGTGCCAGCCAGGGGACAACTAATGAAAAACTGTTTTTT
v_call: TRBV3-1/TRBV3-2
clone_size: few
j_call: TRBJ1-4
d_call: .

cdr3_aa: CASREWDTEAFF
cdr3_nt: TGTGCCAGTCGGGAGTGGGACACTGAAGCTTTCTTT
v_call: TRBV19
clone_size: .
j_call: TRBJ1-1
d_call: .

cdr3_aa: CASSTTSGGAWETQYF
cdr3_nt: TGTGCCAGTAGTACGACTAGCGGGGGGGCCTGGGAGACCCAGTACTTC
v_call: TRBV19
clone_size: once
j_call: TRBJ2-5
d_call: TRBD2

cdr3_aa: CASSIVRASGPNTDTQYF
cdr3_nt: TGTGCCAGTAGTATAGTTAGGGCTAGCGGACCTAACACAGATACGCAGTATTTT
v_call: TRBV19
clone_size: .
j_call: TRBJ2-3
d_call: TRBD2

cdr3_aa: CASSDRGPNYGYTF
cdr3_nt: TGTGCCAGCAGTGACAGGGGCCCTAACTATGGCTACACCTTC
v_call: TRBV2
clone_size: .
j_call: TRBJ1-2
d_call: .

cdr3_aa: CASSRDYNTGELFF
cdr3_nt: TGTGCCAGCAGCCGTGACTATAACACCGGGGAGCTGTTTTTT
v_call: TRBV5-8
clone_size: .
j_call: TRBJ2-2
d_call: .

cdr3_aa: CASSHGPGGSSYNEQFF
cdr3_nt: TGCGCCAGCAGCCACGGCCCCGGGGGGAGCTCCTACAATGAGCAGTTCTTC
v_call: TRBV4-1
clone_size: .
j_call: TRBJ2-1
d_call: TRBD2

cdr3_aa: CASKKGTADSPLHF
cdr3_nt: TGTGCCAGCAAAAAAGGGACAGCAGATTCACCCCTCCACTTT
v_call: TRBV6-5
clone_size: .
j_call: TRBJ1-6
d_call: TRBD1

cdr3_aa: CATSRDREATNYNSPLHF
cdr3_nt: TGTGCCACCAGCAGAGATAGGGAGGCAACGAACTATAATTCACCCCTCCACTTT
v_call: TRBV15
clone_size: once
j_call: TRBJ1-6
d_call: .

cdr3_aa: CASSQPGLKTGELFF
cdr3_nt: TGTGCCAGCAGCCAACCGGGACTAAAGACTGGGGAGCTGTTTTTT
v_call: TRBV3-1/TRBV3-2
clone_size: .
j_call: TRBJ2-2
d_call: TRBD2

cdr3_aa: CASSLGTRPPSDEQFF
cdr3_nt: TGTGCCAGCAGCTTAGGGACTAGGCCCCCCTCGGATGAGCAGTTCTTC
v_call: TRBV7-9
clone_size: .
j_call: TRBJ2-1
d_call: TRBD2

cdr3_aa: CASSIPGLGSNEQFF
cdr3_nt: TGTGCCAGTAGTATACCGGGACTAGGGAGTAATGAGCAGTTCTTC
v_call: TRBV19
clone_size: .
j_call: TRBJ2-1
d_call: TRBD2

cdr3_aa: CASSFRLTGGNQPQHF
cdr3_nt: TGTGCCAGCAGCTTCCGCTTGACAGGGGGCAATCAGCCCCAGCATTTT
v_call: TRBV7-2
clone_size: .
j_call: TRBJ1-5
d_call: TRBD1

cdr3_aa: CASSLDSVKAFF
cdr3_nt: TGTGCCAGCAGCTTAGACTCGGTGAAAGCTTTCTTT
v_call: TRBV7-2
clone_size: .
j_call: TRBJ1-1
d_call: .

cdr3_aa: CASSLRRYQETQYF
cdr3_nt: TGTGCCAGCAGTTTACGCCGGTACCAAGAGACCCAGTACTTC
v_call: TRBV27
clone_size: .
j_call: TRBJ2-5
d_call: .

cdr3_aa: CASSLDSNTEAFF
cdr3_nt: TGTGCCAGCAGCCTCGACAGCAACACTGAAGCTTTCTTT
v_call: TRBV7-3
clone_size: .
j_call: TRBJ1-1
d_call: .

cdr3_aa: CASSEGASGGDDEQFF
cdr3_nt: TGTGCCAGCAGTGAAGGGGCTAGCGGGGGGGACGATGAGCAGTTCTTC
v_call: TRBV6-1
clone_size: .
j_call: TRBJ2-1
d_call: TRBD2

cdr3_aa: CASSQGGSLTGELFF
cdr3_nt: TGTGCCAGCAGCCAAGGCGGAAGTCTTACCGGGGAGCTGTTTTTT
v_call: TRBV4-2
clone_size: .
j_call: TRBJ2-2
d_call: .

cdr3_aa: CASSVTEAGELFF
cdr3_nt: TGTGCCAGCAGCGTGACAGAGGCCGGGGAGCTGTTTTTT
v_call: TRBV5-6
clone_size: .
j_call: TRBJ2-2
d_call: .

cdr3_aa: CASSPDRAFEKLFF
cdr3_nt: TGCGCCAGCAGCCCTGACAGGGCTTTTGAAAAACTGTTTTTT
v_call: TRBV5-1
clone_size: .
j_call: TRBJ1-4
d_call: TRBD1

cdr3_aa: CASSIRDSLLVLYGYTF
cdr3_nt: TGTGCCAGTAGTATACGGGATAGCCTCTTGGTCCTCTATGGCTACACCTTC
v_call: TRBV19
clone_size: .
j_call: TRBJ1-2
d_call: .

cdr3_aa: CSDRDTTNYGYTF
cdr3_nt: TGCAGCGACCGGGACACCACTAACTATGGCTACACCTTC
v_call: TRBV29-1
clone_size: .
j_call: TRBJ1-2
d_call: .